A single T cell receptor (beta chain) is shown here with its context. Its antigen is unknown. The data are from a study of memory CD4+ T cells and cytomegalovirus serostatus. Study-level results: About 40% of the roughly 160 known CMV-associated TCRbeta sequences appeared in CD4+ memory.

Trimming cost V 1 base and J 7 bases, with 10 bases left between them. The CDR3 has 13 amino acids. Germline loops: CDR1 MNHNS, CDR2 SASEGT. The sort gate was single viable CD3+CD4+CD8-CD45RO+ cells for memory CD4+ T cells. In the original analysis: Out-of-frame sequences were removed, leaving 2 million to 2.5 million distinct TCRbeta sequences. Measured with immunoSEQ multiplex PCR; TCRdb has only the in-frame clones, and not every one. The V and J calls and the clone size are those of that table, but D and trimming were determined from the DNA. Among approximately 61,000 clones listed, around three quarters were seen once.

The receptor's source is an adult in good health and CMV-seronegative. Some clones in this sample may be carry-over from other donors' samples. Specimen: memory CD4+ T cells from blood. This sequence joins TRBV6-1 and TRBJ1-1; tentatively, D is TRBD1 (5 bases). The CDR3 nucleotides read TGTGCCAGCAGTGAAGGGGGGGGGTTTGAAGCTTTCTTT. Amino acids: CASSEGGGFEAFF.